This paragraph reports one T cell receptor (beta chain). Its antigen has not been determined. The sample holds no much larger clone one base away, and base qualities are not on file. This record comes from a study of Ad26.COV2.S vaccination and SARS-CoV-2 variants (dated by TCRdb to the early 2020s). About the study as a whole: Vaccine-arm donors were drawn from COV1001, a multicentre, randomized, double-blind, placebo-controlled phase I-IIa trial of Ad26.COV2.S in healthy adults. Trial participants were randomized into five groups of five: low-dose or high-dose Ad26.COV2.S given once or twice, or placebo on both occasions. TCRbeta repertoire sequencing served as the tool for gauging how specific and how broad the SARS-CoV-2-reactive T cell receptors were following Ad26.COV2.S vaccination. Throughout the experiments and outcome assessment, investigators stayed blinded to trial group allocation. Ad26.COV2.S was administered intramuscularly at 5 x 10^10 or 1 x 10^11 viral particles, either as a single shot or as two shots given 56 days apart. The TCR-sequenced set comprised approximately 30 samples: around 20 Ad26.COV2.S vaccine recipients, 5 placebo recipients and 8 SARS-CoV-2 convalescent individuals.

The junction shows trimming of 3 bases on V and 5 bases on J, plus 13 bases between the germline ends. The CDR3 goes from the cysteine to the phenylalanine over 14 residues. The read is trimmed to its CDR3 DNA, 42 bases read in frame from base 1. The germline V gene specifies SNHLY as CDR1 and FYNNEI as CDR2. What the work shows at the level of the full study, not this receptor alone: Comparable non-spike TCR breadth was observed between vaccine and placebo recipients, consistent with only spike being contained in the vaccine. According to the authors, total T cell responses may have been underestimated by the TCR breadth and depth analyses. Substantial breadth of spike-specific CD8+ and CD4+ T cell responses was reported after vaccination. The study was not powered for comparison of responses between vaccine doses or regimens. Ad26.COV2.S recipients had higher spike-specific TCR breadth than placebo recipients (P = 0.0014).

The treatment or condition label corresponds to: some 20 received Ad26.COV2.S at low or high dose, single or two shots; 5 received placebo; per-sample allocation not given. Repertoires of vaccine and placebo recipients were sequenced from samples taken on day 63 after the first injection. Between 29 July and 7 August 2020, Cohort 1b enrolled 25 adults aged 18-55 years at one site in Boston, USA. Ad26.COV2.S was a replication-incompetent adenovirus type 26 vector expressing a prefusion-stabilized SARS-CoV-2 spike protein from the original Wuhan strain. The immunoSEQ Assay was used to sequence TCRbeta CDR3 regions. After extraction, genomic DNA underwent amplification by bias-controlled multiplex PCR, followed by high-throughput sequencing. From the authors' description of their analysis: To quantify the absolute abundance of every unique TCRbeta CDR3 region, sequences were collapsed and filtered. T cell fraction was estimated by normalizing TCRbeta template counts to usable DNA, which was measured by amplifying reference genes present in all nucleated cells. Repertoire TCRs were annotated as SARS-CoV-2-specific by exact matching of V gene, CDR3 amino acid sequence and J gene to a known reactive TCR set. MIRA supplied the reference SARS-CoV-2 TCR set, which was filtered for enrichment in COVID-19-positive ImmuneCODE repertoires so that public or cross-reactive TCRs were removed. Based on the MIRA antigens, annotated TCRs were further analysed at the level of specific ORF or position within ORF. Breadth was defined as annotated unique rearrangements over total unique productive rearrangements; depth was the summed frequency of those rearrangements. Group comparisons of TCR breadth used two-sided Wilcoxon rank-sum tests. As stored in TCRdb, this immuneACCESS dataset retains in-frame rearrangements with V and J assigned. A fraction of the clones does not appear; measured against another copy, unresolved V genes explain less than half of the discrepancy, and the remainder lacks a known reason. V, J and clone size are taken as reported in that table, and D and trimming were inferred from the DNA itself. Within this sample are roughly 270,000 clones, with over 75% of them counted one time only. The ten largest clones represent approximately 3.4% of the sample.

The sequence is built from TRBV2 and TRBJ1-2, with the D gene not confidently named. This sample comprised peripheral blood, obtained in a trial of Ad26.COV2.S vaccine versus placebo. This clonotype was sampled from a person aged 18-60 years who received the Ad26.COV2.S COVID-19 vaccine or a placebo. This receptor carries the CDR3 CASSDVGSIYGYTF. In nucleotide form, the sequence is TGTGCCAGCAGTGACGTGGGAAGTATATATGGCTACACCTTC.